The rows below give T cell receptor beta chains drawn from one sample of a study of CD8 T cells in Susac syndrome. A single record per CDR3 protein comes from TCRdb applying MiXCR to the immunoSEQ multiplex PCR reads. The data contain over 150,000 distinct CDR3 sequences, more than 90% of them seen just once; the ten biggest clones take up 0.093%. The sequenced material came from CD4+ T cells from PBMCs. The receptors shown here come from a human donor with multiple sclerosis. CDR3s include the opening cysteine and the closing phenylalanine or tryptophan. Fields, in order: D gene, clone size, V gene, J gene, CDR3 length, CDR3 protein, CDR3 DNA. A D gene is named only where the DNA matches it firmly. Size is omitted from some rows. Given values are once, few, many or a class for expanded clones.

d_call: .; clone_size: .; v_call: TRBV30; j_call: TRBJ1-2; cdr3_length: 14; cdr3_aa: CAWRASIGRYGYTF; cdr3_nt: TGTGCCTGGAGGGCCTCTATAGGGCGCTATGGCTACACCTTC
d_call: .; clone_size: .; v_call: TRBV7-2; j_call: TRBJ1-2; cdr3_length: 15; cdr3_aa: CASSSSGGPGYGYTF; cdr3_nt: TGTGCCAGCAGTTCCTCGGGGGGGCCGGGATATGGCTACACCTTC
d_call: TRBD1; clone_size: .; v_call: TRBV3-1; j_call: TRBJ1-2; cdr3_length: 16; cdr3_aa: CASSPTGKVADYGYTF; cdr3_nt: TGTGCCAGCTCCCCGACAGGGAAGGTAGCGGACTATGGCTACACCTTC
d_call: .; clone_size: .; v_call: TRBV10-3; j_call: TRBJ2-5; cdr3_length: 14; cdr3_aa: CAISGAPSQETQYF; cdr3_nt: TGTGCCATCAGTGGGGCACCCTCCCAAGAGACCCAGTACTTC
d_call: .; clone_size: .; v_call: TRBV29-1; j_call: TRBJ2-3; cdr3_length: 14; cdr3_aa: CSVVRGLSTDTQYF; cdr3_nt: TGCAGCGTTGTTCGAGGGCTCAGCACAGATACGCAGTATTTT
d_call: .; clone_size: .; v_call: TRBV3-1; j_call: TRBJ2-1; cdr3_length: 13; cdr3_aa: CASSQGWSNEQFF; cdr3_nt: TGTGCCAGCAGCCAAGGATGGAGCAATGAGCAGTTCTTC
d_call: .; clone_size: .; v_call: TRBV20-1; j_call: TRBJ2-7; cdr3_length: 15; cdr3_aa: CSASLQLYPNYEQYF; cdr3_nt: TGCAGTGCTTCGCTTCAACTATACCCTAATTACGAGCAGTACTTC
d_call: .; clone_size: .; v_call: TRBV20-1; j_call: TRBJ1-1; cdr3_length: 13; cdr3_aa: CSASRGPPTEAFF; cdr3_nt: TGCAGTGCCTCCAGGGGACCGCCCACTGAAGCTTTCTTT
d_call: .; clone_size: .; v_call: TRBV18; j_call: TRBJ1-2; cdr3_length: 16; cdr3_aa: CASSPGWNPGNYGYTF; cdr3_nt: TGTGCCAGCTCACCGGGATGGAACCCGGGTAACTATGGCTACACCTTC
d_call: .; clone_size: .; v_call: TRBV20-1; j_call: TRBJ2-2; cdr3_length: 13; cdr3_aa: CSASARSTGELFF; cdr3_nt: TGCAGTGCTAGCGCCAGGAGCACCGGGGAGCTGTTTTTT
d_call: .; clone_size: .; v_call: TRBV12-5; j_call: TRBJ1-6; cdr3_length: 12; cdr3_aa: CASGLTLPPLHF; cdr3_nt: TGTGCTAGTGGTTTGACCCTACCACCCCTCCACTTT
d_call: .; clone_size: .; v_call: TRBV24-1; j_call: TRBJ2-3; cdr3_length: 16; cdr3_aa: CATSDPQGSITDTQYF; cdr3_nt: TGTGCCACCAGTGATCCCCAGGGCTCAATCACAGATACGCAGTATTTT
d_call: TRBD2; clone_size: .; v_call: TRBV14; j_call: TRBJ2-1; cdr3_length: 15; cdr3_aa: CASSPAGGTYNEQFF; cdr3_nt: TGTGCCAGCAGCCCAGCGGGAGGAACCTACAATGAGCAGTTCTTC
d_call: .; clone_size: .; v_call: TRBV25-1; j_call: TRBJ1-5; cdr3_length: 14; cdr3_aa: CASSELHSNQPQHF; cdr3_nt: TGTGCCAGCAGTGAATTACACAGCAATCAGCCCCAGCATTTT
d_call: TRBD1; clone_size: .; v_call: TRBV20-1; j_call: TRBJ2-7; cdr3_length: 14; cdr3_aa: CSARAGQATYEQYF; cdr3_nt: TGCAGTGCTAGAGCGGGACAGGCAACCTACGAGCAGTACTTC
d_call: TRBD1; clone_size: once; v_call: TRBV6-6; j_call: TRBJ1-1; cdr3_length: 13; cdr3_aa: CASIFLGTGALFF; cdr3_nt: TGTGCCAGCATTTTCCTAGGGACAGGAGCCTTGTTCTTT
d_call: TRBD2; clone_size: .; v_call: TRBV19; j_call: TRBJ2-7; cdr3_length: 12; cdr3_aa: CASSTAGDEQYF; cdr3_nt: TGTGCCAGTAGTACCGCGGGAGACGAGCAGTACTTC
d_call: TRBD2; clone_size: .; v_call: TRBV6-4; j_call: TRBJ2-1; cdr3_length: 14; cdr3_aa: CASPRAGTVYEQFF; cdr3_nt: TGTGCCAGTCCGCGAGCGGGAACCGTTTATGAGCAGTTCTTC
d_call: .; clone_size: .; v_call: TRBV20-1; j_call: TRBJ2-5; cdr3_length: 15; cdr3_aa: CSARVTAKGQETQYF; cdr3_nt: TGCAGTGCTAGGGTTACGGCTAAGGGGCAAGAGACCCAGTACTTC
d_call: TRBD1; clone_size: .; v_call: TRBV5-1; j_call: TRBJ2-7; cdr3_length: 14; cdr3_aa: CASSATAGGDEQYF; cdr3_nt: TGCGCCAGCAGCGCCACGGCAGGGGGCGACGAGCAGTACTTC
d_call: .; clone_size: once; v_call: TRBV5-1; j_call: TRBJ2-7; cdr3_length: 15; cdr3_aa: CASSQLSPSSYEQYF; cdr3_nt: TGCGCCAGCAGCCAACTCAGTCCGAGCTCCTACGAGCAGTACTTC
d_call: .; clone_size: .; v_call: TRBV7-3; j_call: TRBJ2-2; cdr3_length: 15; cdr3_aa: CASSPVAEDTGELFF; cdr3_nt: TGTGCCAGCAGCCCGGTAGCTGAGGACACCGGGGAGCTGTTTTTT
d_call: TRBD1; clone_size: once; v_call: TRBV24-1; j_call: TRBJ2-6; cdr3_length: 23; cdr3_aa: CATSDPLHSTRTGGASGANVLTF; cdr3_nt: TGTGCCACCAGTGATCCCTTACACTCGACCAGGACAGGGGGCGCTTCTGGGGCCAACGTCCTGACTTTC
d_call: .; clone_size: .; v_call: TRBV4-2; j_call: TRBJ1-5; cdr3_length: 14; cdr3_aa: CASSLGQTNQPQHF; cdr3_nt: TGTGCCAGCAGCCTTGGCCAGACCAATCAGCCCCAGCATTTT
d_call: .; clone_size: .; v_call: TRBV7-2; j_call: TRBJ1-1; cdr3_length: 15; cdr3_aa: CASSSGWGMNTEAFF; cdr3_nt: TGTGCCAGCAGCTCCGGGTGGGGGATGAACACTGAAGCTTTCTTT
d_call: .; clone_size: .; v_call: TRBV30; j_call: TRBJ1-2; cdr3_length: 15; cdr3_aa: CAWRDPGKGVAGYTF; cdr3_nt: TGTGCCTGGAGGGACCCGGGAAAGGGGGTAGCTGGCTACACCTTC
d_call: .; clone_size: .; v_call: TRBV5-6; j_call: TRBJ1-2; cdr3_length: 14; cdr3_aa: CASSLAIRSYGYTF; cdr3_nt: TGTGCCAGCAGCTTGGCCATAAGGAGCTATGGCTACACCTTC
d_call: TRBD1; clone_size: .; v_call: TRBV20-1; j_call: TRBJ1-2; cdr3_length: 15; cdr3_aa: CSASQGQGRNYGYTF; cdr3_nt: TGCAGTGCTAGCCAGGGACAGGGGCGAAACTATGGCTACACCTTC
d_call: .; clone_size: .; v_call: TRBV19; j_call: TRBJ2-5; cdr3_length: 13; cdr3_aa: CASSTQPQETQYF; cdr3_nt: TGTGCCAGTAGTACCCAGCCACAAGAGACCCAGTACTTC
d_call: .; clone_size: .; v_call: TRBV6-5; j_call: TRBJ1-2; cdr3_length: 13; cdr3_aa: CASRVEQSYGYTF; cdr3_nt: TGTGCCAGCAGAGTCGAACAGAGCTATGGCTACACCTTC